This T cell receptor beta chain was sequenced during a study of CD8 T cells in ankylosing spondylitis. TCRdb reprocessed the 5' RACE reads with MiXCR, giving one entry per CDR3 protein. The data contain about 450,000 distinct CDR3 sequences, approximately 26% of them singletons. Study-wide points: Disease-linked clones reportedly showed significant enrichment in matched ankylosing spondylitis synovial fluid. Earlier reports found some motif variants in synovial fluid and blood in reactive arthritis. Among TCR beta sequences, a motif of eight highly homologous variants appeared characteristic of ankylosing spondylitis blood.

This clonotype has a handful of counts. Its antigen is still unknown. The CDR3 sequence is 15 residues long. Germline CDR1 and CDR2: SQVTM and ANQGSEA. V was clipped by 7 bases and J by 3 bases; unmatched bases: 11. This sequence was found in a male donor with ankylosing spondylitis. Sequenced input: blood, either unsorted or a sorted T cell fraction (not recorded which). The chain combines TRBV29-1 with TRBJ1-3; 8 nucleotides match TRBD1. In nucleotides, the CDR3 is TGCAGCGCGGACGACAGGGGCCGTTTTGGAAACACCATATATTTT. Translated, it gives CSADDRGRFGNTIYF.